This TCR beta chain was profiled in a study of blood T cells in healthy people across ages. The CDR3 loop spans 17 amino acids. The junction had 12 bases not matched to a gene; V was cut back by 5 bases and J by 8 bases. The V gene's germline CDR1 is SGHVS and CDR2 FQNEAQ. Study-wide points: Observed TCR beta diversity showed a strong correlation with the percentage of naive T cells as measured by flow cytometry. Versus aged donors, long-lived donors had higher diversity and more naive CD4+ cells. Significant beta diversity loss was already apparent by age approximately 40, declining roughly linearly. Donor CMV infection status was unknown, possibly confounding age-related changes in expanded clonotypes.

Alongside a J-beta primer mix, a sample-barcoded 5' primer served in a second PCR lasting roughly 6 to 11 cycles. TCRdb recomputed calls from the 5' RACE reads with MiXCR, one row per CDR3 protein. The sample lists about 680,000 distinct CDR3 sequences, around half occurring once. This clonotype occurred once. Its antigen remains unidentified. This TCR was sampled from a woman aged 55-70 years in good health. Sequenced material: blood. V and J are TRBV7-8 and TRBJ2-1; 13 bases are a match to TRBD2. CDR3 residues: CASSAQRDGLAGDEQFF. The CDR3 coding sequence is TGTGCCAGCAGCGCACAACGGGACGGACTAGCGGGAGATGAGCAGTTCTTC.